The TCR beta chain described here comes from a study of CD8 T cells in ankylosing spondylitis. Study results and caveats: Ankylosing spondylitis blood appeared to be characterized by a TCR beta motif of roughly eight highly homologous variants. The study looked at matched synovial fluid samples from ankylosing spondylitis patients. Disease-linked clones were reported to be significantly enriched there.

TCRdb called the 5' RACE reads again in MiXCR, with one record for every CDR3 protein. Seen here are over 200,000 distinct CDR3 sequences, about 18% observed once, and the top ten hold roughly 42%. Germline CDR1 SGDLS, CDR2 YYNGEE. With 4 bases clipped from V and 4 bases from J, the junction kept 9 bases outside the gene matches. CDR3 size: 16 residues. Points on this clonotype: Antigen: not known.

The sequencing input was blood, either unsorted or a sorted T cell fraction (not recorded which). This receptor was obtained from a male donor with ankylosing spondylitis. The chain joins TRBV9 to TRBJ2-7, with 12 bases fitting TRBD2. The CDR3 loop is CASSPRTSGTLYEQYF. The CDR3 bases are TGTGCCAGCAGCCCTAGGACTAGCGGGACGCTTTACGAGCAGTACTTC. The full variable domain, completed using reference TRBV9 and TRBJ2-7, is DSGVTQTPKHLITATGQRVTLRCSPRSGDLSVYWYQQSLDQGLQFLIQYYNGEERAKGNILERFSAQQFPDLHSELNLSSLELGDSALYFCASSPRTSGTLYEQYFGPGTRLTVT.